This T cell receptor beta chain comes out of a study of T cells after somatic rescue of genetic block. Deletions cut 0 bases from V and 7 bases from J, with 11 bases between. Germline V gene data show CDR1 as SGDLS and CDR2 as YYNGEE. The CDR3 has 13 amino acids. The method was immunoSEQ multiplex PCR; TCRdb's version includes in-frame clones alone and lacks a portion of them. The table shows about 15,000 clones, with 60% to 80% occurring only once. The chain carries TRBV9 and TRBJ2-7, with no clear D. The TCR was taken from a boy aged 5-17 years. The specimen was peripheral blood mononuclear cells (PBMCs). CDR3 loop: CASSVEPLGEQYF. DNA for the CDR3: TGTGCCAGCAGCGTAGAGCCCCTGGGGGAGCAGTACTTC.